This T cell receptor beta chain appears in the sequencing data of a study of cytomegalovirus exposure and HLA in healthy donors. Study-wide results and caveats: Later, an analysis found that common viral pathogens appeared to be linked with several of the most significant clusters. TCR beta chains numbering 164 were designated cytomegalovirus-associated.

It was with 60 Vbeta and 13 Jbeta primers that the PCR ran. Here immunoSEQ multiplex PCR was the method, and the copy in TCRdb shows in-frame clones only, minus some. The table for this sample gives 45,000 or so clones. Points on this clone: What it binds is not known.

Per germline, CDR1 MDHEN and CDR2 SYDVKM. The CDR3 is made up of 16 amino acids. Trimming removed 3 bases at V and 0 bases at J, with 13 bases between. This TCR came from a male donor in good health and CMV-seronegative. The sequencing sample was made of PBMCs. The chain combines TRBV28 with TRBJ2-3; D unclear. This chain's CDR3 is CASSFVPTRSTDTQYF. DNA for the CDR3: TGTGCCAGCAGTTTTGTCCCCACACGTAGCACAGATACGCAGTATTTT.